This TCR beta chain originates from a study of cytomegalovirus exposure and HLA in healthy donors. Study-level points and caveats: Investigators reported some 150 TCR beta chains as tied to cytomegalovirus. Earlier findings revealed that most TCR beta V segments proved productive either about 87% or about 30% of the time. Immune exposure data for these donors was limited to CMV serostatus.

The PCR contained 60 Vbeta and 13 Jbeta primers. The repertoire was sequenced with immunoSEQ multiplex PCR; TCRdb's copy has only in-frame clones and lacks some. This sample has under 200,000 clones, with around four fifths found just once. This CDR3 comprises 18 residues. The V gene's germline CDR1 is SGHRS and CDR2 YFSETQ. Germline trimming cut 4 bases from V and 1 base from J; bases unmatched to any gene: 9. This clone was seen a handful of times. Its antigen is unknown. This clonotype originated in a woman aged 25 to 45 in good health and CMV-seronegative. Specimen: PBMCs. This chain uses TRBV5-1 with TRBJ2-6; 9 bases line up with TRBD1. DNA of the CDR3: TGCGCCAGCAGCCCCTGGGACAGGGTAGTATCTGGGGCCAACGTCCTGACTTTC. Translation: CASSPWDRVVSGANVLTF.